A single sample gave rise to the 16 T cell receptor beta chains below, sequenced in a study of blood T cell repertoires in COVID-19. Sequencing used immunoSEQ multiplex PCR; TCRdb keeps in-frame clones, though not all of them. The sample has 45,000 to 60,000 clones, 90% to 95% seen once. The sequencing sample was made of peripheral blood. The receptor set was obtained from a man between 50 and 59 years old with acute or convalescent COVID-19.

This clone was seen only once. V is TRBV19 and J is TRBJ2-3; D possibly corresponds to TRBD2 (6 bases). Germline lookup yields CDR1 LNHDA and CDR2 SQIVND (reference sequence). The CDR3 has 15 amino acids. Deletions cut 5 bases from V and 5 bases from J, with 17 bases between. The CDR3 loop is CASSSRGNSGDTQYF. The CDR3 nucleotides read TGTGCCAGTAGTTCCCGGGGGAATTCGGGAGATACGCAGTATTTT. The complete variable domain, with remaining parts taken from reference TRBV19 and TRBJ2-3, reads DGGITQSPKYLFRKEGQNVTLSCEQNLNHDAMYWYRQDPGQGLRLIYYSQIVNDFQKGDIAEGYSVSREKKESFPLTVTSAQKNPTAFYLCASSSRGNSGDTQYFGPGTRLTVL.

In DNA, the CDR3 is TGTGCCAGCAGCTCCGGGACAGGAGGGGGAAACACCATATATTTT. It yields the protein CASSSGTGGGNTIYF. The chain carries TRBV5-8 and TRBJ1-3; 8 bases match TRBD1. The CDR3 spans 15 residues. Germline V gene lookup returns CDR1 SGHTS and CDR2 YDEGEE. J lost 4 bases, V lost 3 bases, and 6 bases had no gene match.

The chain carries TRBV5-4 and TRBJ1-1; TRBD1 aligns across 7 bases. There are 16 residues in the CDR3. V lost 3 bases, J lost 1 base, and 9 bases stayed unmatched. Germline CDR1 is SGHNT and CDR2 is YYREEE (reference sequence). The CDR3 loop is CASSSGSGTENTEAFF. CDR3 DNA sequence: TGTGCCAGCAGCTCCGGTTCCGGGACAGAGAACACTGAAGCTTTCTTT.

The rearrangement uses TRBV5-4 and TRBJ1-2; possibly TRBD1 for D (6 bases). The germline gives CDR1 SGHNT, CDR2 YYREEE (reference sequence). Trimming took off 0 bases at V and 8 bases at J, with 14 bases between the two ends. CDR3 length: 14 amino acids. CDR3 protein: CASSLGAGQIGYTF. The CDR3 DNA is TGTGCCAGCAGCTTGGGGGCCGGACAGATCGGCTACACCTTC.

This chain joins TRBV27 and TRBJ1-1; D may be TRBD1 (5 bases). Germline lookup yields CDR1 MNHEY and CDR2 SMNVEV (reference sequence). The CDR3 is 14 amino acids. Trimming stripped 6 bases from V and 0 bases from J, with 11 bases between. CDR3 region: CASSPGQMNTEAFF. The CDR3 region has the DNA TGTGCCAGCAGCCCCGGACAAATGAACACTGAAGCTTTCTTT.

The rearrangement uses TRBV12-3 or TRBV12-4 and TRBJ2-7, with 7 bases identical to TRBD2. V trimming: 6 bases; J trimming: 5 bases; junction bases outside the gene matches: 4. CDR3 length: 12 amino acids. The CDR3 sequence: CASSRGRDEQYF. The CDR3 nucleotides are TGTGCCAGCAGCCGGGGGAGGGACGAGCAGTACTTC.

The chain's CDR3 is CAWSRGQRPTDTQYF. The CDR3 DNA reads as TGTGCCTGGAGTAGAGGACAGCGACCCACAGATACGCAGTATTTT. This rearrangement joins TRBV30 to TRBJ2-3; D is possibly TRBD1 (6 bases). CDR3 length: 15 amino acids. Germline loops: CDR1 GTSNPN, CDR2 SVGIG (reference sequence). The V end was cut by 2 bases, the J end by 2 bases, with 14 bases between.

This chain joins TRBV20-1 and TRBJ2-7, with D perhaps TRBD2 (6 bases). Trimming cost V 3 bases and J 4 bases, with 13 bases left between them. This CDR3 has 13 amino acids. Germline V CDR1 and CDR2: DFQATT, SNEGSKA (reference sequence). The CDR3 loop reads CSASYRGLYEQYF. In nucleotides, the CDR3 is TGCAGTGCTAGTTACCGGGGGTTGTACGAGCAGTACTTC.

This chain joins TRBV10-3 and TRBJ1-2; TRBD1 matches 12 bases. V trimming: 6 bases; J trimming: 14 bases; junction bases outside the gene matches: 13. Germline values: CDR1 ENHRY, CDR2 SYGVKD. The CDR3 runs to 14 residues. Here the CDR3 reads CAISGGGTGGRGTF. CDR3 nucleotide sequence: TGTGCCATCAGCGGTGGAGGGACAGGGGGCCGTGGGACCTTC.

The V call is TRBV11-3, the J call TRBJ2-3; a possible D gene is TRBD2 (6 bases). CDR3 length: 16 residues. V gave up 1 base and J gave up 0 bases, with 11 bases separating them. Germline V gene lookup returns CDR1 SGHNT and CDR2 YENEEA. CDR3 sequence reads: CASSLGIGGSTDTQYF. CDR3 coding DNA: TGTGCCAGCAGCTTAGGTATCGGAGGGAGCACAGATACGCAGTATTTT.

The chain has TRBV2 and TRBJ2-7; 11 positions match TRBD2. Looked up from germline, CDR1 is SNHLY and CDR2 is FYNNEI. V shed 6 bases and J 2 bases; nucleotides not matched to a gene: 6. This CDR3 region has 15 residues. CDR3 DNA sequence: TGTGCCAGCAGGGAATCGGGACTAGCGGCCTACGAGCAGTACTTC. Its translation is CASRESGLAAYEQYF. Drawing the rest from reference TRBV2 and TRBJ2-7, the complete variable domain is EPEVTQTPSHQVTQMGQEVILRCVPISNHLYFYWYRQILGQKVEFLVSFYNNEISEKSEIFDDQFSVERPDGSNFTLKIRSTKLEDSAMYFCASRESGLAAYEQYFGPGTRLTVT.

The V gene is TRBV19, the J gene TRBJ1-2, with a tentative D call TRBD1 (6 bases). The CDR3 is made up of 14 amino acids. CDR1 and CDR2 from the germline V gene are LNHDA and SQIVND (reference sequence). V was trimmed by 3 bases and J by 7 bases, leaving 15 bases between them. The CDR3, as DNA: TGTGCCAGTAGTATCCCTCAGGGGCCCCTTGGCTACACCTTC. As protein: CASSIPQGPLGYTF.

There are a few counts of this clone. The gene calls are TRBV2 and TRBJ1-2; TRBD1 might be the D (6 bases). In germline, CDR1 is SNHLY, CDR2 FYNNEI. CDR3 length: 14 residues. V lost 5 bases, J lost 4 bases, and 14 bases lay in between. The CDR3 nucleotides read TGTGCCAGCAGTTACGGACAGATCCCCTATGGCTACACCTTC. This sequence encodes CASSYGQIPYGYTF.

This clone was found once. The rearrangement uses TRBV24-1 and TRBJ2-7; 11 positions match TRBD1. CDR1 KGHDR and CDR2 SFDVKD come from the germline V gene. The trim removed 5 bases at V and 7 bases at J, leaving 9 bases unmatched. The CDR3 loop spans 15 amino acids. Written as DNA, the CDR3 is TGTGCCACCAGTGGTAAGGACAGGGGGCGGTTTGAGCAGTACTTC. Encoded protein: CATSGKDRGRFEQYF.

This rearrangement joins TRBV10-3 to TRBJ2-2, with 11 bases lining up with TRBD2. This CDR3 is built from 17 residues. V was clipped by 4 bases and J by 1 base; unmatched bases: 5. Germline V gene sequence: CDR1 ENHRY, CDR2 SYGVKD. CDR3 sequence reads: CAISGRGLAENTGELFF. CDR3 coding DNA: TGTGCCATCAGTGGACGGGGACTAGCGGAGAACACCGGGGAGCTGTTTTTT.

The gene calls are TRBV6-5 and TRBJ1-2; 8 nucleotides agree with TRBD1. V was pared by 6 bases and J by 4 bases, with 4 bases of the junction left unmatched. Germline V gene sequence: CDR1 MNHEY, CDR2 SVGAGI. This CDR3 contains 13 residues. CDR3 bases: TGTGCCAGCAGGCCCACAGGGGGCTATGGCTACACCTTC. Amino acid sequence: CASRPTGGYGYTF.